One and the same sample provided the 16 T cell receptor beta chains below, sequenced in a study of regulatory T cells in long-lasting Graves disease. According to the study, TCR beta libraries were built with iRepertoire HTBI primers and CDR3-region Arm-PCR. MiXCR, applied by TCRdb to the multiplex PCR reads, yields one record per CDR3 protein. This sample has under 450,000 distinct CDR3 sequences, with 15% to 20% found just once. Documented time point: newly diagnosed GD, antithyroid drugs for less than 3 months. PBMCs provided the RNA from which the TCR library was made. These records were also assigned to another study, of T cells in Graves' hyperthyroidism and ophthalmopathy.

Here the sequenced sample was peripheral blood mononuclear cells (PBMCs), taken at new diagnosis, from a patient treated with antithyroid drugs. The receptors were gathered from a woman aged 18-29 years with Graves disease.

Remarks on this clonotype: Just one base apart from a much larger clone, this may be a read error. This CDR3 is missing its conserved last phenylalanine or tryptophan, likely due to a read error. CDR3 nucleotides: TGTGCCAGCAGCTTACTTGAGGGCTACACCGTC. Translated: CASSLLEGYTV. J is TRBJ1-2 and V is TRBV11-2, with D unclear. V dropped 2 bases and J dropped 8 bases, with 6 bases sitting between them. Germline CDR1 SGHAT, CDR2 FQNNGV. The CDR3 length is 11 residues.

This clonotype was seen at least ten times. The chain links TRBV6-1 to TRBJ1-1; no clear D gene. CDR1 is MNHNS, CDR2 SASEGT, per germline. Trimming took 7 bases from V and 7 from J, leaving 16 bases between them. The CDR3 has 13 residues. The CDR3 reads CASTYIGEFEAFF. Written as DNA, the CDR3 is TGTGCCAGCACCTACATCGGGGAATTTGAAGCTTTCTTT.

This clonotype was observed many times. The chain couples TRBV6-1 to TRBJ2-5; the D gene is possibly TRBD2 (6 bases). This CDR3 contains 14 residues. V gave up 5 bases and J gave up 0 bases, with 10 bases separating them. Looked up from germline, CDR1 is MNHNS and CDR2 is SASEGT. The DNA of the CDR3 is TGTGCCAGCAGTCGACGACTAGACCAAGAGACCCAGTACTTC. Translating it yields CASSRRLDQETQYF.

This clonotype was seen at least ten times. This chain joins TRBV20-1 and TRBJ2-1; 8 bases fit TRBD2. With V trimmed by 2 bases and J by 5 bases, 11 bases remained unmatched. The length of the CDR3 is 16 residues. The germline CDR1 and CDR2 sequences are DFQATT and SNEGSKA (reference sequence). The CDR3 coding sequence is TGCAGTGCTAGATCAGCCTTACTAGCGGACGACAATGAGCAGTTCTTC. Protein sequence: CSARSALLADDNEQFF.

CDR3 nucleotides: TGCGCCAGCAGCTTACAGGGGGCTAGTTCTAATGAAAAACTGTTTTTT. This encodes CASSLQGASSNEKLFF. V usage is TRBV5-1 and J usage is TRBJ1-4, with 9 bases lining up with TRBD1. Losses at the gene ends were 2 bases for V and 3 bases for J; bases not matched to a gene: 5. The CDR3 has 16 residues. Germline-derived CDR1 and CDR2 are SGHRS and YFSETQ.

V is TRBV5-1 and J is TRBJ2-5; 7 bases match TRBD1. Germline loops: CDR1 SGHRS, CDR2 YFSETQ. V shed 4 bases, J shed 1 base, and the junction held 4 bases outside the gene matches. The CDR3 covers 14 residues. The CDR3 region is CASSRGQSQETQYF. The CDR3 DNA is TGCGCCAGCAGCAGGGGACAGAGCCAAGAGACCCAGTACTTC. Supplemented by reference TRBV5-1 and TRBJ2-5, the full variable domain reads KAGVTQTPRYLIKTRGQQVTLSCSPISGHRSVSWYQQTPGQGLQFLFEYFSETQRNKGNFPGRFSGRQFSNSRSEMNVSTLELGDSALYLCASSRGQSQETQYFGPGTRLLVL.

The V and J genes are TRBV7-9 and TRBJ2-2; D is perhaps TRBD1 (5 bases). There are 17 residues in the CDR3. CDR1 and CDR2 from the germline V gene are SEHNR and FQNEAQ (reference sequence). The ends were cut back, 4 bases at V and 2 bases at J, with 17 bases in the middle. The CDR3 nucleotides are TGTGCCAGCAGCTCTCCGGTTGTGGGGCCAAACACCGGGGAGCTGTTTTTT. Translated, it gives CASSSPVVGPNTGELFF.

This clonotype was detected ten times or more. This rearrangement joins TRBV2 to TRBJ1-4, with 7 bases fitting TRBD1. Trimming cost V 6 bases and J 4 bases; bases outside gene matches: 8. Germline-derived CDR1 and CDR2 are SNHLY and FYNNEI. The CDR3 is made up of 15 amino acids. CDR3 region: CASRSTGFGNEKLFF. The CDR3 nucleotides are TGTGCCAGCAGATCGACAGGGTTTGGTAATGAAAAACTGTTTTTT.

Comments on this clonotype: It is likely a read error, because the conserved phenylalanine at the end of the CDR3 is missing. The rearrangement joins TRBV20-1 to TRBJ2-7; D remains unclear. V was trimmed by 5 bases and J by 3 bases, leaving 11 bases between them. The CDR3 loop spans 12 amino acids. The V gene's germline CDR1 is DFQATT and CDR2 SNEGSKA (reference sequence). CDR3 amino acids: CSARTMGYEQYL. CDR3 nucleotides: TGCAGTGCTCGCACGATGGGCTACGAGCAGTACCTC.

Comment on this clonotype: Just one base apart from a much larger clone, this may be a read error. The CDR3 sequence: CASSFEFQNTGELFF. DNA for the CDR3: TGTGCCAGCAGCTTTGAATTCCAGAACACCGGGGAGCTGTTTTTT. The V gene is TRBV11-2, the J gene TRBJ2-2; D gene uncertain. Germline CDR1 is SGHAT and CDR2 is FQNNGV. The CDR3 totals 15 residues. Between the trimmed V and J ends, which lost 3 bases and 1 base, there was a span of 9 bases. The whole variable domain, filled in from reference TRBV11-2 and TRBJ2-2, reads EAGVAQSPRYKIIEKRQSVAFWCNPISGHATLYWYQQILGQGPKLLIQFQNNGVVDDSQLPKDRFSAERLKGVDSTLKIQPAKLEDSAVYLCASSFEFQNTGELFFGEGSRLTVL.

This clonotype has at least ten counts. V is TRBV18 and J is TRBJ1-1; 8 bases fit TRBD1. The junction had 8 bases not matched to a gene; V was cut back by 6 bases and J by 2 bases. In germline, CDR1 is KGHSH, CDR2 LQKENI. This CDR3 has 15 residues. Here the CDR3 reads CASSRTGWRNTEAFF. Here the CDR3 DNA reads TGTGCCAGCTCGCGGACAGGGTGGAGAAACACTGAAGCTTTCTTT.

This clonotype was seen many times. The rearrangement links TRBV18 to TRBJ2-7, with D unclear. CDR3 length: 11 amino acids. Germline lookup yields CDR1 KGHSH and CDR2 LQKENI. V shed 5 bases and J shed 5 bases, with 7 bases lying between them. CDR3 bases: TGTGCCAGCTCAAGTAACGACGAGCAGTACTTC. This codes for CASSSNDEQYF.

This clonotype was seen many times. The chain couples TRBV20-1 to TRBJ2-3; D gene unclear. With 5 bases removed from V and 3 bases from J, the gap between germline ends came to 12 bases. The CDR3 totals 13 residues. CDR1 and CDR2 from the germline V gene are DFQATT and SNEGSKA (reference sequence). CDR3 protein: CSAHWEGTDTQYF. The CDR3 nucleotides are TGCAGTGCTCACTGGGAAGGGACAGATACGCAGTATTTT.

This clonotype was counted at least ten times. The chain uses TRBV2 and TRBJ1-2; TRBD1 might be the D (6 bases). Deletions cut 8 bases from V and 7 bases from J, with 14 bases between. This CDR3 comprises 12 residues. Germline V gives CDR1 SNHLY, CDR2 FYNNEI. CDR3 DNA: TGTGCCAGCCTGACGGGGGCTGGTGGCTACACCTTC. Translated, it gives CASLTGAGGYTF.

The table lists this clonotype with many counts. The chain recombines TRBV18 with TRBJ2-5, with D hard to call. The V gene's germline CDR1 is KGHSH and CDR2 LQKENI. The length of the CDR3 is 13 residues. Trimming removed 2 bases at V and 3 bases at J, with 7 bases between. The CDR3 spells CASSPMQEETQYF. The CDR3 nucleotides read TGTGCCAGCTCACCAATGCAGGAAGAGACCCAGTACTTC. Supplemented by reference TRBV18 and TRBJ2-5, the full variable domain reads NAGVMQNPRHLVRRRGQEARLRCSPMKGHSHVYWYRQLPEEGLKFMVYLQKENIIDESGMPKERFSAEFPKEGPSILRIQQVVRGDSAAYFCASSPMQEETQYFGPGTRLLVL.

This clonotype was detected many times. The chain is built from TRBV28 and TRBJ1-6; D gene unclear. Trimming shortened V by 5 bases and J by 6 bases, and 14 bases separated the two germline ends. Germline V CDR1 and CDR2: MDHEN, SYDVKM. The CDR3 sequence is 15 residues long. CDR3 residues: CASSPPGGFNSPLHF. CDR3 nucleotide sequence: TGTGCCAGCAGTCCCCCCGGCGGATTTAATTCACCCCTCCACTTT.